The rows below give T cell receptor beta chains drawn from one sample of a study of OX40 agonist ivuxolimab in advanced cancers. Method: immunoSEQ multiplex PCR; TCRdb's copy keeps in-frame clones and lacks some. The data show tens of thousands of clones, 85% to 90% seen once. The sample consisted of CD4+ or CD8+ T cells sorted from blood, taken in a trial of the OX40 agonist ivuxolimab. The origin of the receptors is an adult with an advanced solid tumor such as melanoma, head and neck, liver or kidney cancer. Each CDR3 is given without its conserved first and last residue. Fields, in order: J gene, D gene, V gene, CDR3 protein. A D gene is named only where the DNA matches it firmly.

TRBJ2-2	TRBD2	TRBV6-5	ATQLAGYTGELF
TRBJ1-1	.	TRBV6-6	ASRTQNAEAF
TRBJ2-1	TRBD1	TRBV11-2	ASSLDRGQGYNEQF
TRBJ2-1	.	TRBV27	ASSLLNRLSNNEQF
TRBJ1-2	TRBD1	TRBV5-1	ASSLALETGSAT
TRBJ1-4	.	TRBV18	ASSPLSTPEGEKLF
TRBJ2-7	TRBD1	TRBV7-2	ASSRNSGTGLSYEQY
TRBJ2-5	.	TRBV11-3	ASSRGSQETQY
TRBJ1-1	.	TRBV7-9	ASSLRGGLTEAF
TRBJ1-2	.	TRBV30	AWSSDWAVGYT
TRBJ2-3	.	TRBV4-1	ASSQEEQGADTQY
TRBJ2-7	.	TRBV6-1	ASSIPSDDDYEQY
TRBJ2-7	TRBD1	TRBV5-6	ASSYRPGQWNSYEQY
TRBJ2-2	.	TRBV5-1	ASSSGYNTGELF
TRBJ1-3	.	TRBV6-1	ASSAGGTGNTIY
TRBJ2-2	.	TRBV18	ASSPPTANTGELF
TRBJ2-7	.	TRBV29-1	SVLSVYEQY
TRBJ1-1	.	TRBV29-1	SVELGANTEAF
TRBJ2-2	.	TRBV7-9	ASSLESRVNTGELF
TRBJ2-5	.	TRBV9	ASTSTATAETQY
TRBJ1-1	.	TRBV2	ASSWEGGLTEAF
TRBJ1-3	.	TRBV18	ASSPNGKEVY
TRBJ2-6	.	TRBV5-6	ASSEVPESGANVLT
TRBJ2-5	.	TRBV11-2	ASSLVLGGAQETQY
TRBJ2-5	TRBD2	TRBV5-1	ASTSSGSGETQY
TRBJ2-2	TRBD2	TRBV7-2	ASSISGGVYTGELF
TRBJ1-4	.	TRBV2	ASSKGQWGEKLF
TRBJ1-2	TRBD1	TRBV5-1	ANSPGQGTVYGYT
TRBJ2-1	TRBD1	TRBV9	ASSVGGQVGRAGQGEQF
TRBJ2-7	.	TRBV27	ASSLINSYEQY
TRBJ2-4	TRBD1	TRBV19	ASSKQGARNIQY
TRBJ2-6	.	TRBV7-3	ASSPTIQAPGAANVLT
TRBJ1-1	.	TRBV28	ASSLVGNGLNTEAF
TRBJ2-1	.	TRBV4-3	ASSQDLGGEDEQF
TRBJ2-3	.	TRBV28	ASSSYRRGTPDTQY
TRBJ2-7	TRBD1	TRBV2	ASTTGQGALRNEQY
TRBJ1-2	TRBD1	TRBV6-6	ASSFLQGAPGGYT
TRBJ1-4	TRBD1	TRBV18	ASSPTGQGSGKLF
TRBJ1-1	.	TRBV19	ASSIGQVDGEAF
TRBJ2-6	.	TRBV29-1	SVGVAGANVLT
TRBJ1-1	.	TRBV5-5	ASSFSAQLGTEAF
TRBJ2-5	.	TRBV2	ASSEAAGGGTTETQY
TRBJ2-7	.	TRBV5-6	ASSAWGASYEQY
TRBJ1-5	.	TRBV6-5	ASSYVGLNQPQH
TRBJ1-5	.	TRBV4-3	ASSQAHSNQPQH
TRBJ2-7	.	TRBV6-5	ASSLEYLYEQY
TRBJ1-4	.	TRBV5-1	ASSSYENEKLF
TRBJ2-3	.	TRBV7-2	ASSVTGSDTQY
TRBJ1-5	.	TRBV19	ASSIRDSNQPQH
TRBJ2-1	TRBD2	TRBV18	ASSPPLAGGQHNEQF
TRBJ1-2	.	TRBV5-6	ASSHEYGYT
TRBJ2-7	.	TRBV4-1	ASSQLPHYEQY
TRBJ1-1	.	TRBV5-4	ASSLHEGRVTEAF
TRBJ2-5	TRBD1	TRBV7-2	ASSIQGGRETQY
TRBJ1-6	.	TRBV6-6	ASTLDKSNSPLH
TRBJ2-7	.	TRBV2	ASSELKYEQY
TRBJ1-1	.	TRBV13	ASSPRVHGGTEAF
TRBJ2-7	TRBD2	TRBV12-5	ASGFLAGTSGRLTYEQY